This T cell receptor (beta chain) was recorded in a study of blood T cell repertoires in COVID-19. Overall study: The cDNA or gDNA used as material had been derived from T cells, B-cell-depleted T cells, or PBMCs.

In the original processing: For nucleated cells, counts were estimated from reference gene primer amplification. Measured with immunoSEQ multiplex PCR; TCRdb has only the in-frame clones, and not every one. Clonal size and the V and J genes are those of that table, whereas D and trimming came from the DNA. This sample yields 270,000 or so clones, of which just over 85% are seen a single time; around 3% belongs to the top ten. Sequenced: peripheral blood. This receptor was identified in a woman aged 25 to 39 with active or convalescent COVID-19.

The CDR3 region has the DNA TGTGCCTGGAGCGGACTAGCGGGGGGAGGCTTGGAGACCCAGTACTTC. Protein sequence: CAWSGLAGGGLETQYF. The gene calls are TRBV30 and TRBJ2-5; 14 bases line up with TRBD2. V lost 3 bases and J lost 5; bases outside the gene matches: 8. Germline CDR1 GTSNPN, CDR2 SVGIG (reference sequence). This CDR3 comprises 16 residues.